The 30 T cell receptor beta chains given below trace back to one sample, sequenced in a study of cytomegalovirus exposure and HLA in healthy donors. Vbeta (60) and Jbeta (13) primers were used in the PCR. The protocol was immunoSEQ multiplex PCR, while the TCRdb copy is restricted to in-frame clones and leaves out a portion. The sample has under 150,000 clones; around three quarters are singletons. Source material: PBMCs. These receptors were taken from a male donor in good health and CMV-seronegative.

The chain combines TRBV10-1 with TRBJ2-3; 7 bases are shared with TRBD1. The V segment lost 3 bases and the J segment 2 bases; nucleotides outside the gene matches: 11. CDR3 length: 17 residues. Germline V lookup: CDR1 WNHNN, CDR2 SYGVQD (reference sequence). CDR3 protein: CASSEMGVGGFTDTQYF. For the CDR3, the DNA is TGCGCCAGCAGTGAAATGGGTGTAGGGGGCTTCACAGATACGCAGTATTTT.

This chain connects TRBV27 to TRBJ1-3; no clear D. This CDR3 spans 14 amino acids. Trimming pared 4 bases from V and 4 bases from J, leaving 11 bases between. CDR1 and CDR2 (germline): MNHEY, SMNVEV (reference sequence). In DNA, the CDR3 is TGTGCCAGCAGTTCAAGACCACAGGGAAACACCATATATTTT. Translated, it gives CASSSRPQGNTIYF.

The chain recombines TRBV29-1 with TRBJ1-3; D uncertain. The germline V and J ends were trimmed by 8 bases and 1 base, with 6 bases remaining between them. The CDR3 loop spans 11 amino acids. CDR1 and CDR2 (germline): SQVTM, ANQGSEA. The CDR3 sequence: CSTGSGNTIYF. In DNA form, the CDR3 reads TGCAGCACGGGGTCTGGAAACACCATATATTTT.

This chain connects TRBV11-1 to TRBJ1-1; D is unresolved. The CDR3 covers 14 residues. With 2 bases removed from V and 1 base from J, the gap between germline ends came to 8 bases. Per the germline V gene, CDR1 is SGHAT and CDR2 is FQDESV (reference sequence). In DNA form, the CDR3 reads TGTGCCAGCAGCTTAACGCGGGCGAACACTGAAGCTTTCTTT. This encodes CASSLTRANTEAFF. The whole variable domain, remainder taken from reference TRBV11-1 and TRBJ1-1, is EAEVAQSPRYKITEKSQAVAFWCDPISGHATLYWYRQILGQGPELLVQFQDESVVDDSQLPKDRFSAERLKGVDSTLKIQPAELGDSAMYLCASSLTRANTEAFFGQGTRLTVV.

The V and J genes are TRBV7-9 and TRBJ1-2; perhaps TRBD1 as D (5 bases). This CDR3 has 16 residues. Trimming left V 1 base short and J 3 bases short, with 15 bases between. The V gene's germline CDR1 is SEHNR and CDR2 FQNEAQ (reference sequence). The CDR3 spells CASSLEMVGGDYGYTF. CDR3 nucleotides: TGTGCCAGCAGCTTAGAGATGGTCGGGGGTGACTATGGCTACACCTTC.

This chain joins TRBV7-9 and TRBJ1-5; 8 bases match TRBD1. Germline values: CDR1 SEHNR, CDR2 FQNEAQ (reference sequence). The CDR3 totals 14 residues. With 5 bases clipped from V and 3 bases from J, the junction kept 3 bases outside the gene matches. For the CDR3, the DNA is TGTGCCAGCAGCGGACAGGGTAACAATCAGCCCCAGCATTTT. Amino acid sequence: CASSGQGNNQPQHF.

The V call is TRBV5-6, the J call TRBJ1-2; 12 nucleotides align to TRBD1. V lost 0 bases, J lost 4 bases, and 4 bases stayed unmatched. Germline V gene data show CDR1 as SGHDT and CDR2 as YYEEEE. This CDR3 spans 16 amino acids. The CDR3 reads CASSLGMGQGAYGYTF. The CDR3 nucleotides are TGTGCCAGCAGCTTGGGTATGGGACAGGGGGCCTATGGCTACACCTTC.

The chain employs TRBV5-6 and TRBJ2-7; 9 nucleotides agree with TRBD1. This CDR3 is built from 14 residues. Germline V gene sequence: CDR1 SGHDT, CDR2 YYEEEE. The ends lost 4 bases at V and 3 bases at J; junction bases unmatched: 5. The CDR3 protein is CASSPPGQGYEQYF. CDR3 nucleotides: TGTGCCAGCAGCCCCCCGGGACAGGGCTACGAGCAGTACTTC.

This sequence joins TRBV30 and TRBJ2-5; 9 bases align to TRBD1. J was trimmed by 5 bases and V by 5 bases; bases with no gene match: 9. This CDR3 has 14 residues. Germline V CDR1 and CDR2: GTSNPN, SVGIG (reference sequence). The CDR3 region has the DNA TGTGCCTGGGACCAGGGGACAGGGTCCGAGACCCAGTACTTC. This translates into CAWDQGTGSETQYF.

The chain carries TRBV7-2 and TRBJ2-7; tentatively, D is TRBD2 (6 bases). V was clipped by 7 bases and J by 0 bases, with 19 bases between them. CDR3 length: 16 residues. Germline CDR1 and CDR2: SGHTA and FQGNSA. The CDR3 sequence is CASTKRAAEPSYEQYF. CDR3 coding DNA: TGTGCCAGCACCAAGCGGGCAGCGGAGCCCTCCTACGAGCAGTACTTC.

Of note for this clone: Other DNA sequences of this sample code for an identical CDR3. The rearrangement uses TRBV10-1 and TRBJ1-1; D gene unclear. CDR3 size: 13 residues. Trimming removed 2 bases from V and 2 bases from J, with 6 bases in between. Germline V CDR1 and CDR2: WNHNN, SYGVQD (reference sequence). As DNA, the CDR3 is TGCGCCAGCAGTGAGCAGGCCAACACTGAAGCTTTCTTT. Protein product: CASSEQANTEAFF.

The gene calls are TRBV6-5 and TRBJ2-3; D is possibly TRBD2 (5 bases). The V end lost 3 bases, the J end lost 5 bases, and 18 bases lay between the germline ends. The CDR3 is made up of 16 amino acids. Germline V gene lookup returns CDR1 MNHEY and CDR2 SVGAGI. The CDR3 nucleotides are TGTGCCAGCAGTTATTTAGGGCGGGCCGGAGGAGATACGCAGTATTTT. Translating it yields CASSYLGRAGGDTQYF.

The genes are TRBV6-5 and TRBJ2-5, with a weak D call TRBD1 (6 bases). CDR3 size: 12 residues. Trimming shortened V by 7 bases and J by 1 base, and 7 bases separated the two germline ends. Looked up from germline, CDR1 is MNHEY and CDR2 is SVGAGI. The CDR3 DNA sequence: TGTGCCAGCAAGGACAGCCAAGAGACCCAGTACTTC. Amino acid sequence: CASKDSQETQYF.

The chain is built from TRBV9 and TRBJ2-3; 11 bases fit TRBD2. Germline lookup yields CDR1 SGDLS and CDR2 YYNGEE. The CDR3 runs 18 residues. Germline trimming cut 3 bases from V and 0 bases from J; bases unmatched to any gene: 9. The DNA for the CDR3 is TGTGCCAGCAGCGCTCCGACTAGCGGGGAATCTAGCACAGATACGCAGTATTTT. It codes for CASSAPTSGESSTDTQYF.

The rearrangement links TRBV9 to TRBJ2-3; 7 bases match TRBD1. The trim removed 4 bases at V and 6 bases at J, leaving 11 bases unmatched. In germline, CDR1 is SGDLS, CDR2 YYNGEE. The CDR3 runs 15 residues. The DNA for the CDR3 is TGTGCCAGCAGCCCAGACAGGGCCAGGCGGGATACGCAGTATTTT. Its protein is CASSPDRARRDTQYF.

The chain employs TRBV11-2 and TRBJ2-7; possible D gene TRBD2, 6 bases. Germline CDR1 is SGHAT and CDR2 is FQNNGV. Deletions cut 3 bases from V and 1 base from J, with 19 bases between. The CDR3 extends over 17 amino acids. CDR3 region: CASSLWKQWGLSYEQYF. CDR3 DNA: TGTGCCAGCAGCTTGTGGAAGCAATGGGGACTTTCCTACGAGCAGTACTTC.

The rearrangement links TRBV28 to TRBJ2-7, with unresolved D. Germline-derived CDR1 and CDR2 are MDHEN and SYDVKM. This CDR3 has 11 residues. V lost 5 bases and J lost 6, with 8 bases in between. The CDR3 DNA follows: TGTGCCAGCAGTGGCGACACCGAGCAGTACTTC. It yields the protein CASSGDTEQYF.

The genes are TRBV28 and TRBJ2-6; 7 bases align to TRBD1. Germline lookup yields CDR1 MDHEN and CDR2 SYDVKM. The V segment lost 6 bases and the J segment 4 bases; nucleotides outside the gene matches: 9. The CDR3 is 16 residues long. This chain's CDR3 is CASRYRGGFGANVLTF. The CDR3 coding sequence is TGTGCCAGCAGGTACAGGGGTGGCTTCGGGGCCAACGTCCTGACTTTC.

V and J are TRBV5-1 and TRBJ1-5; D is unresolved. CDR1 and CDR2 from the germline V gene are SGHRS and YFSETQ. Trimming left V 4 bases short and J 2 bases short, with 10 bases between. The CDR3 consists of 14 residues. CDR3 in amino acids: CASSPRAGNQPQHF. For the CDR3, the DNA is TGCGCCAGCAGCCCGCGGGCGGGCAATCAGCCCCAGCATTTT.

In the case of this clone: Germline and junction disagree at one end, which may indicate a read error. The V and J genes are TRBV6-1 and TRBJ2-1; D might be TRBD2 (7 bases). CDR1 MNHNS and CDR2 SASEGT come from the germline V gene. The CDR3 runs 15 residues. CDR3 sequence (DNA): TGTGCCAGCAGGGAAGGTCGGGGGGCCTCAGATGAGCAGTTCTTC. Translating gives CASREGRGASDEQFF.

This clone appeared a single time. One junction end does not reproduce the germline sequence, and a read error may be involved. The gene calls are TRBV7-9 and TRBJ1-1; weak D call: TRBD1 (6 bases). CDR1 and CDR2 (germline): SEHNR, FQNEAQ (reference sequence). The CDR3 totals 14 residues. CDR3 sequence: CSSSSQGSNTEAFF. The CDR3 DNA reads TGTTCCAGCAGCTCACAGGGTTCGAACACTGAAGCTTTCTTT.

The V call is TRBV5-4, the J call TRBJ2-7; D is uncertain. Per germline, CDR1 SGHNT and CDR2 YYREEE (reference sequence). This CDR3 spans 13 amino acids. V was clipped by 0 bases and J by 2 bases, with 6 bases between them. The CDR3 loop reads CASSLAETYEQYF. Here the CDR3 DNA reads TGTGCCAGCAGCTTGGCAGAAACCTACGAGCAGTACTTC. Full variable domain (missing parts from reference TRBV5-4 and TRBJ2-7): ETGVTQSPTHLIKTRGQQVTLRCSSQSGHNTVSWYQQALGQGPQFIFQYYREEENGRGNFPPRFSGLQFPNYSSELNVNALELDDSALYLCASSLAETYEQYFGPGTRLTVT.

The rearrangement links TRBV14 to TRBJ1-4; weak D call: TRBD1 (5 bases). Germline assignment: CDR1 SGHDN and CDR2 FVKESK. V lost 0 bases to trimming and J lost 3 bases, with 20 bases between them. The length of the CDR3 is 19 residues. The CDR3 DNA reads as TGTGCCAGCAGCCAAGAACGGTGGTGGGCCCCACAGGCTAATGAAAAACTGTTTTTT. Protein: CASSQERWWAPQANEKLFF. Together with reference TRBV14 and TRBJ1-4, the CDR3 gives the full variable domain: EAGVTQFPSHSVIEKGQTVTLRCDPISGHDNLYWYRRVMGKEIKFLLHFVKESKQDESGMPNNRFLAERTGGTYSTLKVQPAELEDSGVYFCASSQERWWAPQANEKLFFGSGTQLSVL.

The rearrangement joins TRBV6-5 to TRBJ1-1; D possibly corresponds to TRBD1 (6 bases). The V end was cut by 7 bases, the J end by 4 bases, with 13 bases between. CDR1 MNHEY and CDR2 SVGAGI come from the germline V gene. The CDR3 is made up of 13 amino acids. DNA of the CDR3: TGTGCCAGCACCGCCAGGGGATTCACTGAAGCTTTCTTT. This encodes CASTARGFTEAFF.

The rearrangement uses TRBV13 and TRBJ1-6, with 8 bases fitting TRBD1. This CDR3 spans 17 amino acids. Unmatched junction bases numbered 11, after V lost 0 bases and J lost 10 bases. Germline lookup yields CDR1 PRHDT and CDR2 FYEKMQ (reference sequence). CDR3 amino acids: CASSLGQPGQVPSPLHF. The CDR3 nucleotides are TGTGCCAGCAGCTTAGGACAGCCGGGACAGGTACCGTCACCCCTCCACTTT.

The chain employs TRBV15 and TRBJ2-2, with TRBD2 matching over 11 bases. Germline CDR1 reads LNHNV; CDR2 reads YYDKDF (reference sequence). The CDR3 loop spans 18 amino acids. V lost 0 bases and J lost 0; bases outside the gene matches: 3. CDR3 nucleotides: TGTGCCACCAGCAGAGATCCTAGCGGGGGGACGAACACCGGGGAGCTGTTTTTT. Its protein product is CATSRDPSGGTNTGELFF.

The J gene is TRBJ1-3, the V gene TRBV5-1, with D unresolved. Germline V CDR1 and CDR2: SGHRS, YFSETQ. This CDR3 is 15 amino acids long. V was trimmed by 0 bases and J by 0 bases, leaving 7 bases between them. DNA for the CDR3: TGCGCCAGCAGCTTGGTTGCGGACTCTGGAAACACCATATATTTT. Amino acids: CASSLVADSGNTIYF.

This clone appeared once. The genes are TRBV11-3 and TRBJ2-5; possible D gene TRBD1, 5 bases. The CDR3 extends over 14 amino acids. The V end was cut by 2 bases, the J end by 0 bases, with 7 bases between. In germline, CDR1 is SGHNT, CDR2 YENEEA. CDR3 amino acids: CASSLRGYQETQYF. The CDR3 DNA sequence: TGTGCCAGCAGCTTAAGGGGTTACCAAGAGACCCAGTACTTC.

The chain carries TRBV4-1 and TRBJ2-1; D gene unclear. This CDR3 spans 13 amino acids. The germline gives CDR1 MGHRA, CDR2 YSYEKL. Trimming removed 1 base from V and 8 bases from J, with 9 bases in between. CDR3 loop: CASSQGVADEQFF. The CDR3 DNA reads TGCGCCAGCAGCCAAGGGGTAGCTGATGAGCAGTTCTTC.

The V call is TRBV2, the J call TRBJ2-1; TRBD2 agrees at 12 bases. This CDR3 is 16 amino acids long. The junction had 3 bases not matched to a gene; V was cut back by 4 bases and J by 2 bases. CDR1 is SNHLY, CDR2 FYNNEI, per germline. CDR3 nucleotide sequence: TGTGCCAGCAGTGTTCTAGCGGGGGGGACCTACAATGAGCAGTTCTTC. Translation: CASSVLAGGTYNEQFF.